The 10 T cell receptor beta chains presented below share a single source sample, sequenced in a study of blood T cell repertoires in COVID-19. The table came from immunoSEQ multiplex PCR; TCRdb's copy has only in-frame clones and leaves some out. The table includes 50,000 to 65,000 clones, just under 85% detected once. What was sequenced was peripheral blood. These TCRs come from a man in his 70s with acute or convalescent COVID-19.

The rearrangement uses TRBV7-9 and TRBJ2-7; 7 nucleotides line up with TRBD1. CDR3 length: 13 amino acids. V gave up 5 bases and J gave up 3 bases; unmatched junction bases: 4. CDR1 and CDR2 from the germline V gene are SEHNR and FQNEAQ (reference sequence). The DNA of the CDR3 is TGTGCCAGCAGCCCTGGGACAGTCTACGAGCAGTACTTC. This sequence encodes CASSPGTVYEQYF.

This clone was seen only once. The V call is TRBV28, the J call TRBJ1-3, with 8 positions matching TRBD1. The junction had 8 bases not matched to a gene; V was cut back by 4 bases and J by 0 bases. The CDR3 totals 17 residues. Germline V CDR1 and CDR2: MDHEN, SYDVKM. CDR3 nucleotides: TGTGCCAGCAGTTCGTGGACAGGGAGGAACTCTGGAAACACCATATATTTT. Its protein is CASSSWTGRNSGNTIYF.

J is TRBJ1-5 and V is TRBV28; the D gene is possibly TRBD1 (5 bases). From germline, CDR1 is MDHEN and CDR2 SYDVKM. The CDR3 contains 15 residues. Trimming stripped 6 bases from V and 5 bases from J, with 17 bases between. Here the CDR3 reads CASSPLGAGDQPQHF. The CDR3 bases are TGTGCCAGCAGCCCTTTAGGTGCGGGGGATCAGCCCCAGCATTTT.

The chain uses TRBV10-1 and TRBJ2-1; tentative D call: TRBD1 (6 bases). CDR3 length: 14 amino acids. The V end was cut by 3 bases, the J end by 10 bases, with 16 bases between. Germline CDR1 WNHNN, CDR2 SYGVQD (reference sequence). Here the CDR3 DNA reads TGCGCCAGCAGTGACAGGGGTTCAACAGGCGAGCAGTTCTTC. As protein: CASSDRGSTGEQFF.

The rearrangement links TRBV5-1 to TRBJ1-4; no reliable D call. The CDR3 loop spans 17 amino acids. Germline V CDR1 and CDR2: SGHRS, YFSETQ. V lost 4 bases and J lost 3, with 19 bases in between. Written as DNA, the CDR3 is TGCGCCAGCAGCCCGGCGGGCTCTTATCGGGCTAATGAAAAACTGTTTTTT. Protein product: CASSPAGSYRANEKLFF. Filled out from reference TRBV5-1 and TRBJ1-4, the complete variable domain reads KAGVTQTPRYLIKTRGQQVTLSCSPISGHRSVSWYQQTPGQGLQFLFEYFSETQRNKGNFPGRFSGRQFSNSRSEMNVSTLELGDSALYLCASSPAGSYRANEKLFFGSGTQLSVL.

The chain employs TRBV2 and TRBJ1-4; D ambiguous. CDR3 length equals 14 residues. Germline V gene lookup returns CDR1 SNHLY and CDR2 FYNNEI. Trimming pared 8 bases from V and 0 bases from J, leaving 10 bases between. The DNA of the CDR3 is TGTGCCAGCTCCAGATTAACAACTAATGAAAAACTGTTTTTT. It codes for CASSRLTTNEKLFF.

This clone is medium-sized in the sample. This chain's CDR3 is CASSDGTVNYGYTF. CDR3 nucleotides: TGTGCCAGCAGTGACGGGACAGTCAACTATGGCTACACCTTC. This chain uses TRBV6-4 with TRBJ1-2, with 7 positions matching TRBD1. With V trimmed by 2 bases and J by 2 bases, 2 bases remained unmatched. Germline V lookup: CDR1 MRHNA, CDR2 SNTAGT. The CDR3 is 14 residues long.

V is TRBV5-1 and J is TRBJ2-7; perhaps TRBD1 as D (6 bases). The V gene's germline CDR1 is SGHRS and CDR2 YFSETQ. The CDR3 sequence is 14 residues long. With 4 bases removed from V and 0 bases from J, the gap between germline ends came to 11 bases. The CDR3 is CASSPRTDSYEQYF. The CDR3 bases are TGCGCCAGCAGCCCCCGGACAGACTCCTACGAGCAGTACTTC.

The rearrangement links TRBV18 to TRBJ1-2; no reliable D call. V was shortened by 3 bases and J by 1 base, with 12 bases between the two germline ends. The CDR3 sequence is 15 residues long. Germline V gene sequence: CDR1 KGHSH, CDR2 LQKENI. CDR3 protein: CASSPTENINYGYTF. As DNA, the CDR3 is TGTGCCAGCTCACCTACCGAGAATATTAACTATGGCTACACCTTC.

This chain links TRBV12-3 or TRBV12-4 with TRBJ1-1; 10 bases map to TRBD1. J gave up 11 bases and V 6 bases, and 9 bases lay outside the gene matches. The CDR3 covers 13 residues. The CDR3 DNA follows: TGTGCCAGCAGCCGGGGACAGGGGCGGAGGGCTTTCTTT. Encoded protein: CASSRGQGRRAFF.